A single sample is the source of the 13 T cell receptor beta chains below, sequenced in a study of vaccination effects on CD4 cells after COVID-19. What these receptors recognize is not known. Sequencing in the ViraFEST assay came after antigen-specific CD4+ T cells had been expanded with viral peptide pools, which were used to stimulate PBMC. Culture lasted about 10 days before CD4+ T cell isolation. Between March and December 2020, the person had a SARS-CoV-2 infection that PCR confirmed. Each participant was given two doses of one vaccine (BNT162b2 or mRNA-1273). The method was immunoSEQ multiplex PCR; TCRdb's version includes in-frame clones alone and lacks a portion of them. The sample shows 14,000 or so clones, less than 85% of them seen only once. The sample consisted of CD4+ T cells from PBMCs cultured with SARS-CoV-2 spike peptides, taken after COVID-19 vaccination. The receptors here all came from a human donor who had a prior SARS-CoV-2 infection.

V and J are TRBV7-3 and TRBJ2-1; TRBD2 matches 7 bases. CDR3 length: 15 amino acids. V lost 6 bases to trimming and J lost 5 bases; unmatched junction nucleotides: 10. CDR1 and CDR2 from the germline V gene are SGHTA and FQGTGA. CDR3: CASSPQLRGDNEQFF. The CDR3 DNA follows: TGTGCCAGCAGTCCCCAACTACGGGGGGACAATGAGCAGTTCTTC. Combining the CDR3 with reference TRBV7-3 and TRBJ2-1 gives the whole variable domain GAGVSQTPSNKVTEKGKYVELRCDPISGHTALYWYRQSLGQGPEFLIYFQGTGAADDSGLPNDRFFAVRPEGSVSTLKIQRTERGDSAVYLCASSPQLRGDNEQFFGPGTRLTVL.

V usage is TRBV28 and J usage is TRBJ1-2, with TRBD1 as a possible D gene (5 bases). Germline V gives CDR1 MDHEN, CDR2 SYDVKM. CDR3 length equals 14 residues. V lost 3 bases, J lost 0 bases, and 8 bases lay in between. CDR3 in amino acids: CASSFSGTNYGYTF. The CDR3, as DNA: TGTGCCAGCAGTTTTTCAGGGACTAACTATGGCTACACCTTC.

This chain uses TRBV10-3 with TRBJ1-1; D might be TRBD1 (5 bases). Trimming left V 3 bases short and J 4 bases short, with 21 bases between. In germline, CDR1 is ENHRY, CDR2 SYGVKD. The CDR3 extends over 17 amino acids. In DNA form, the CDR3 reads TGTGCCATCAGTGACAATATACAACCAAGACAGAGCACTGAAGCTTTCTTT. Protein: CAISDNIQPRQSTEAFF.

The chain has TRBV5-1 and TRBJ2-2, with 10 positions matching TRBD1. Germline CDR1 SGHRS, CDR2 YFSETQ. V was clipped by 3 bases and J by 5 bases; unmatched bases: 4. This CDR3 comprises 15 residues. Here the CDR3 DNA reads TGCGCCAGCAGCTGGGGGACAGGGGAGACCGGGGAGCTGTTTTTT. It codes for CASSWGTGETGELFF.

The J gene is TRBJ2-2, the V gene TRBV5-4, with D perhaps being TRBD1 or TRBD2 (5 bases each). The CDR3 totals 17 residues. The germline V gene has CDR1 SGHNT and CDR2 YYREEE (reference sequence). Deletions cut 0 bases from V and 4 bases from J, with 16 bases between. The CDR3 DNA reads TGTGCCAGCAGCTTGGGAGGTCCTTCTGGGGGCACCGGGGAGCTGTTTTTT. Amino acid sequence: CASSLGGPSGGTGELFF.

This clone occurred a few times. The V gene is TRBV5-4, the J gene TRBJ1-2, with D unresolved. Germline CDR1 is SGHNT and CDR2 is YYREEE (reference sequence). V was cut by 4 bases and J by 5 bases, with 12 bases left in between. The CDR3 consists of 13 residues. CDR3 sequence: CASSATRFYGYTF. In DNA form, the CDR3 reads TGTGCCAGCAGCGCGACCCGTTTTTATGGCTACACCTTC.

The chain links TRBV7-2 to TRBJ1-2; no firm D call. The CDR3 has 16 residues. Trimming left V 7 bases short and J 4 bases short, with 22 bases between. CDR1 and CDR2 (germline): SGHTA, FQGNSA. The CDR3 region is CASTPGRVPLGYGYTF. The DNA of the CDR3 is TGTGCCAGCACCCCGGGGAGGGTTCCTCTTGGCTATGGCTACACCTTC.

Only a few counts were recorded for this clone. Here the CDR3 DNA reads TGTGCCAGTAGCAACGAGGGGGGGACAGGGGCAGCTTTCTTT. Translated: CASSNEGGTGAAFF. This chain connects TRBV19 to TRBJ1-1; 10 nucleotides match TRBD1. CDR1 is LNHDA and CDR2 is SQIVND in the germline V gene (reference sequence). V trimming: 6 bases; J trimming: 10 bases; junction bases outside the gene matches: 11. The length of the CDR3 is 14 residues.

V is TRBV5-8 and J is TRBJ1-1; D gene uncertain. Germline V CDR1 and CDR2: SGHTS, YDEGEE. V was trimmed by 1 base and J by 1 base, leaving 8 bases between them. The CDR3 length is 14 residues. The chain's CDR3 is CASSLYRGNTEAFF. The CDR3 nucleotides are TGTGCCAGCAGCTTGTATCGAGGGAACACTGAAGCTTTCTTT.

The chain links TRBV5-1 to TRBJ2-1; D gene ambiguous. The CDR3 contains 12 residues. Per germline, CDR1 SGHRS and CDR2 YFSETQ. Trimming pared 1 base from V and 4 bases from J, leaving 3 bases between. For the CDR3, the DNA is TGCGCCAGCAGCTTGCGGTACAATGAGCAGTTCTTC. As protein: CASSLRYNEQFF.

The rearrangement joins TRBV25-1 to TRBJ2-1; TRBD2 is a possible D gene (6 bases). The germline V gene encodes CDR1 MGHDK and CDR2 SYGVNS. Trimming cost V 7 bases and J 6 bases, with 22 bases left between them. This CDR3 has 16 amino acids. CDR3 DNA sequence: TGTGCCAGCAAGAACGTGGACGGGAGTGGGGGCAATGAGCAGTTCTTC. The encoded protein is CASKNVDGSGGNEQFF.

J is TRBJ1-6 and V is TRBV7-2; TRBD1 might be the D (6 bases). The V gene lost 5 bases and the J gene lost 7 bases, with 18 bases spanning the gap. This CDR3 has 16 residues. The germline CDR1 and CDR2 sequences are SGHTA and FQGNSA. CDR3 sequence reads: CASSPQGFIENSPLHF. DNA for the CDR3: TGTGCCAGCAGCCCCCAGGGGTTTATTGAAAATTCACCCCTCCACTTT. The complete variable domain, with remaining parts taken from reference TRBV7-2 and TRBJ1-6, reads GAGVSQSPSNKVTEKGKDVELRCDPISGHTALYWYRQSLGQGLEFLIYFQGNSAPDKSGLPSDRFSAERTGGSVSTLTIQRTQQEDSAVYLCASSPQGFIENSPLHFGNGTRLTVT.

This clone has just a few counts. The rearrangement uses TRBV5-1 and TRBJ2-7; possible D gene TRBD1, 5 bases. The germline V and J ends were trimmed by 2 bases and 5 bases, with 11 bases remaining between them. The CDR3 runs 13 residues. The germline CDR1 and CDR2 sequences are SGHRS and YFSETQ. The CDR3 is CASSFQGTDEQYF. CDR3 bases: TGCGCCAGCAGCTTCCAGGGTACGGACGAGCAGTACTTC.